The source of this T cell receptor (beta chain) is a study of blood T cells in healthy people across ages. No fewer than 6.5 million PBMCs went into each sample. This clonotype was counted only a few times. The ends were cut back, 3 bases at V and 13 bases at J, with 13 bases in the middle. There are 12 residues in the CDR3. Per germline, CDR1 MGHDK and CDR2 SYGVNS. It was with a sample-barcoded 5' primer and a J-beta primer mix that a second PCR of about 7 to 12 cycles was run. TCRdb reanalysed the 5' RACE reads using MiXCR and keeps one entry per CDR3 protein. Among approximately 1,000,000 distinct CDR3 sequences, 35% to 55% were seen once, and the ten largest hold 18%.

The sequence was collected from a woman in her fifties or sixties in good health. The rearrangement uses TRBV25-1 and TRBJ2-1; D perhaps matches TRBD1 (6 bases). The sample comprised blood. The DNA for the CDR3 is TGTGCCAGCAGTGAGGGACAACGCCCCCAGTTCTTC. Its protein product is CASSEGQRPQFF.